A selection of T cell receptor beta chains follows, all from one sample in a study of cytomegalovirus exposure and HLA in healthy donors. This table comes from immunoSEQ multiplex PCR, and its TCRdb copy is limited to in-frame clones, with some not included. The data contain about 160,000 clones, around 80% of them singletons. The specimen was PBMCs. The receptors were sampled from a man aged 18 to 35 in good health and CMV-seronegative. The CDR3 runs from the conserved cysteine through the conserved F or W. The D gene is left open where the match is weak. Only some rows state a clone size, as once, few, many or a class for expanded clones.

-	TRBV25-1	-	TRBJ1-2	CASSPTEGYGYTF	TGTGCCAGCAGCCCGACTGAAGGCTATGGCTACACCTTC
-	TRBV4-1	-	TRBJ2-5	CASSQEVLRVSETQYF	TGCGCCAGCAGCCAAGAGGTATTGCGGGTTTCCGAGACCCAGTACTTC
TRBD1	TRBV6-6	-	TRBJ1-4	CASSYIQGASGEKLFF	TGTGCCAGCAGTTACATACAGGGGGCAAGTGGGGAAAAACTGTTTTTT
-	TRBV5-1	-	TRBJ2-1	CASSLKGQGGYNEQFF	TGCGCCAGCAGCTTGAAGGGGCAGGGTGGTTACAATGAGCAGTTCTTC
TRBD2	TRBV5-4	-	TRBJ2-5	CASSPRTSVYQETQYF	TGTGCCAGCAGCCCCCGGACTAGCGTATATCAAGAGACCCAGTACTTC
-	TRBV6-5	-	TRBJ1-1	CASSPGNTEAFF	TGTGCCAGCAGCCCAGGGAACACTGAAGCTTTCTTT
-	TRBV28	-	TRBJ1-1	CASSWGGIAEAFF	TGTGCCAGCAGTTGGGGGGGAATTGCTGAAGCTTTCTTT
-	TRBV6-5	-	TRBJ1-2	CASSWDRGGPGYTF	TGTGCCAGCAGCTGGGACCGGGGGGGGCCTGGCTACACCTTC
TRBD1	TRBV10-3	-	TRBJ1-1	CAIRTGMNTEAFF	TGTGCCATTCGGACAGGGATGAACACTGAAGCTTTCTTT
TRBD1	TRBV6-1	-	TRBJ2-7	CASRDGQGIKYEQYF	TGTGCCAGCAGGGACGGACAGGGGATCAAGTACGAGCAGTACTTC
TRBD1	TRBV7-9	-	TRBJ1-4	CASSSPGTDFATNEKLFF	TGTGCCAGCAGCTCACCCGGGACAGATTTCGCAACTAATGAAAAACTGTTTTTT
-	TRBV13	-	TRBJ2-7	CASSLGGGEQYF	TGTGCCAGCAGCTTAGGCGGAGGCGAGCAGTACTTC
TRBD2	TRBV28	-	TRBJ2-1	CASSSKTSGRFF	TGTGCCAGCAGTTCTAAGACTAGCGGGCGGTTCTTC
TRBD2	TRBV5-1	-	TRBJ2-1	CASSAGVNEQFF	TGCGCCAGCTCCGCGGGGGTAAATGAGCAGTTCTTC
-	TRBV2	-	TRBJ2-5	CASSEAGLRDSVPETQYF	TGTGCCAGCAGTGAAGCGGGCCTCCGGGACTCCGTCCCAGAGACCCAGTACTTC
-	TRBV6-5	-	TRBJ1-1	CASSYSGRGTEAFF	TGTGCCAGCAGTTACTCTGGCCGGGGCACTGAAGCTTTCTTT
TRBD1	TRBV30	few	TRBJ1-1	CAWSPLQGARTEAFF	TGTGCCTGGAGTCCGCTGCAGGGGGCAAGGACTGAAGCTTTCTTT
-	TRBV6-6	-	TRBJ2-1	CASRGTTGSYNEQFF	TGTGCCAGCAGGGGGACAACCGGCTCCTACAATGAGCAGTTCTTC
TRBD1	TRBV2	-	TRBJ2-5	CASSEAGAGGVETQYF	TGTGCCAGCAGTGAAGCCGGGGCAGGGGGTGTTGAGACCCAGTACTTC
TRBD1	TRBV10-3	-	TRBJ2-7	CAISGGQGRPPYEQYF	TGTGCCATCAGTGGGGGACAGGGGCGCCCTCCCTACGAGCAGTACTTC
TRBD1	TRBV5-6	-	TRBJ1-4	CASSPRGRANEKLFF	TGTGCCAGCAGCCCTAGGGGGCGAGCTAATGAAAAACTGTTTTTT
TRBD2	TRBV11-3	-	TRBJ2-7	CASSPGGGFHEQYF	TGTGCCAGCAGCCCCGGGGGGGGGTTCCACGAGCAGTACTTC
TRBD2	TRBV19	once	TRBJ2-7	CASSISGTRDEQYF	TGTGCCAGTAGTATATCCGGGACTAGGGACGAGCAGTACTTC
TRBD1	TRBV5-1	-	TRBJ1-5	CASSLEGQTNQPQHF	TGCGCCAGCAGCTTGGAGGGACAGACCAATCAGCCCCAGCATTTT
-	TRBV6-6	few	TRBJ2-2	CASSYPGHDTGELFF	TGTGCCAGCAGTTACCCAGGACACGACACCGGGGAGCTGTTTTTT
TRBD2	TRBV5-4	-	TRBJ2-5	CASSFSAGGRETQYF	TGTGCCAGCAGCTTTTCAGCGGGAGGGCGTGAGACCCAGTACTTC
-	TRBV7-2	-	TRBJ2-4	CASSLGGVGNIQYF	TGTGCCAGCAGCTTGGGAGGAGTTGGGAACATTCAGTACTTC
-	TRBV7-9	-	TRBJ1-1	CASSLGTVEAFF	TGTGCCAGCAGCTTAGGTACGGTTGAAGCTTTCTTT
-	TRBV6-4	-	TRBJ1-2	CASSPGQDNYGYTF	TGTGCCAGCAGTCCAGGGCAGGATAACTATGGCTACACCTTC
TRBD1	TRBV19	-	TRBJ2-1	CASSIYRGNEQFF	TGTGCCAGTAGTATATACAGGGGTAATGAGCAGTTCTTC
-	TRBV7-2	-	TRBJ1-1	CASSPTAPPEREAFF	TGTGCCAGCAGCCCCACGGCGCCCCCCGAGCGCGAAGCTTTCTTT
-	TRBV27	-	TRBJ1-1	CASSRSGVVGTEAFF	TGTGCCAGCAGTCGCTCAGGGGTTGTTGGCACTGAAGCTTTCTTT
-	TRBV27	-	TRBJ1-5	CASSLWGGLERPQHF	TGTGCCAGCAGTTTATGGGGGGGCCTAGAAAGGCCCCAGCATTTT
-	TRBV7-9	-	TRBJ1-2	CSSSPPNYGYTF	TGTTCCAGCAGCCCTCCTAACTATGGCTACACCTTC
-	TRBV6-6	-	TRBJ1-1	CASSYRQVTNTEAFF	TGTGCCAGCAGTTACCGTCAGGTAACGAACACTGAAGCTTTCTTT
TRBD2	TRBV7-2	-	TRBJ2-3	CASSLGVAGGNTQYF	TGTGCCAGCAGCTTAGGGGTAGCGGGCGGGAATACGCAGTATTTT
-	TRBV5-6	-	TRBJ2-7	CASSLRQSDEQYF	TGTGCCAGCAGCTTACGACAGTCCGACGAGCAGTACTTC
TRBD1	TRBV7-3	-	TRBJ1-1	CASSLDRYTEAFF	TGTGCCAGCAGCTTGGACAGGTACACTGAAGCTTTCTTT
-	TRBV5-1	-	TRBJ2-7	CASSTGGGEGYEQYF	TGCGCCAGCAGCACTGGCGGAGGCGAGGGTTACGAGCAGTACTTC
TRBD1	TRBV7-8	-	TRBJ1-1	CASSLVPQTGTLNTEAFF	TGTGCCAGCAGCTTAGTGCCCCAGACAGGGACCCTGAACACTGAAGCTTTCTTT
-	TRBV18	-	TRBJ2-2	CASSPNPVFANTGELFF	TGTGCCAGCTCACCGAATCCGGTTTTCGCGAACACCGGGGAGCTGTTTTTT
-	TRBV11-3	-	TRBJ1-2	CASSEGPRGSSVFF	TGTGCCAGCAGCGAAGGACCACGAGGGTCTTCGGTGTTCTTC
-	TRBV7-9	-	TRBJ1-6	CASSLGGLNNSPLHF	TGTGCCAGCAGCTTGGGGGGGCTAAATAATTCACCCCTCCACTTT
TRBD1	TRBV19	few	TRBJ1-1	CASRDRSNTEAFF	TGTGCCAGTAGGGACAGGTCGAACACTGAAGCTTTCTTT
-	TRBV7-9	-	TRBJ1-5	CASSLSGGGQPQHF	TGTGCCAGCAGCTTATCGGGGGGGGGACAGCCCCAGCATTTT
-	TRBV2	-	TRBJ2-2	CASSEWGSGATGELFF	TGTGCCAGCAGTGAATGGGGGTCAGGGGCCACCGGGGAGCTGTTTTTT
TRBD2	TRBV7-3	-	TRBJ2-5	CASSQTGTSVETQYF	TGTGCCAGCAGCCAAACTGGGACTAGTGTGGAGACCCAGTACTTC
-	TRBV6-1	-	TRBJ2-1	CASSEVQGSYNEQFF	TGTGCCAGCAGTGAAGTTCAGGGTTCCTACAATGAGCAGTTCTTC
TRBD1	TRBV6-6	-	TRBJ1-5	CASSSRDRGNQPQHF	TGTGCCAGCAGCTCACGGGACAGGGGCAATCAGCCCCAGCATTTT
TRBD1	TRBV29-1	-	TRBJ2-1	CSVKTGGGNEQFF	TGCAGCGTTAAGACAGGGGGCGGCAATGAGCAGTTCTTC
-	TRBV2	-	TRBJ2-1	CASGGPPSYNEQFF	TGTGCCAGCGGCGGGCCTCCCTCCTACAATGAGCAGTTCTTC
-	TRBV29-1	once	TRBJ1-2	CSVESGRARGYTF	TGCAGCGTTGAAAGTGGGCGGGCCCGGGGCTACACCTTC
TRBD1	TRBV5-1	-	TRBJ1-1	CASSLAMTGMNTEAFF	TGCGCCAGCAGCTTGGCCATGACAGGGATGAACACTGAAGCTTTCTTT